This T cell receptor beta chain was identified in a study of blood T cell repertoires in COVID-19. Overall study: Some COVID-19 samples were acute and others convalescent; all came from the United States, Italy and Spain. Nucleic acid was either cDNA or gDNA, and it came from T cells, B-cell-depleted T cells, or PBMCs.

The CDR3 spans 13 residues. Looked up from germline, CDR1 is KGHSH and CDR2 is LQKENI. Trimming removed 5 bases at V and 2 bases at J, with 9 bases between. Authors' data handling: Estimated nucleated cell counts came from reference gene primer amplification. Profiled with immunoSEQ multiplex PCR; TCRdb holds only in-frame clones, not every one. From that table come the V and J calls and clone size; the DNA was used to work out D and trimming. The sample lists roughly 160,000 clones, under 90% seen once, with roughly a tenth in the top ten. The TCR originated in a woman older than 75 with active or convalescent COVID-19. The V call is TRBV18, the J call TRBJ1-2, with a possible D match to TRBD1 (6 bases). What was sequenced was peripheral blood. The CDR3 nucleotides are TGTGCCAGCTCAGGAGACAGGAACTATGGCTACACCTTC. This gives the protein CASSGDRNYGYTF. The whole variable domain, remainder taken from reference TRBV18 and TRBJ1-2, is NAGVMQNPRHLVRRRGQEARLRCSPMKGHSHVYWYRQLPEEGLKFMVYLQKENIIDESGMPKERFSAEFPKEGPSILRIQQVVRGDSAAYFCASSGDRNYGYTFGSGTRLTVV.